Shown below are 19 T cell receptor beta chains from a single sample sequenced in a study of beta chain features in type 1 diabetes. TCRB transcripts that were expressed got sequenced, as all of the isolated RNA had been reverse transcribed. The data were produced by immunoSEQ multiplex PCR, yet TCRdb's version contains in-frame clones alone and is incomplete. Of fewer than 550,000 clones listed, roughly an eighth are singletons. Material: naive CD4+ T cells from blood. All receptors derive from a woman between 18 and 30 years old in good health.

This clone was counted between two and nine times. This chain connects TRBV10-3 to TRBJ2-2, with 8 bases that match TRBD2. In germline, CDR1 is ENHRY, CDR2 SYGVKD. The CDR3 is 15 amino acids. V lost 0 bases, J lost 4 bases, and 1 base stayed unmatched. As DNA, the CDR3 is TGTGCCATCAGTGAGTCAGGGACTAGCACCGGGGAGCTGTTTTTT. This encodes CAISESGTSTGELFF.

This clone was counted a few times. V usage is TRBV4-2 and J usage is TRBJ1-2, with D possibly being TRBD1 (6 bases). The CDR3 is 19 residues long. CDR1 and CDR2 from the germline V gene are LGHNA and YNFKEQ. The V end was cut by 0 bases, the J end by 8 bases, with 28 bases between. CDR3 nucleotides: TGTGCCAGCAGCCAAGATGAAGGCCACAGGGCAATTCGATTTGCGGGCTACACCTTC. It encodes CASSQDEGHRAIRFAGYTF.

This clone was observed a handful of times. The chain employs TRBV2 and TRBJ1-2; 8 nucleotides match TRBD1. Germline V gene data show CDR1 as SNHLY and CDR2 as FYNNEI. Trimming cost V 6 bases and J 7 bases; bases outside gene matches: 13. This CDR3 is built from 15 residues. The CDR3 bases are TGTGCCAGCAGAGGAAACAGGGGGAGGATCGGTGGCTACACCTTC. This gives the protein CASRGNRGRIGGYTF.

The genes are TRBV4-1 and TRBJ2-5; 9 bases are shared with TRBD2. The CDR3 extends over 18 amino acids. Per the germline V gene, CDR1 is MGHRA and CDR2 is YSYEKL. V shed 0 bases and J 7 bases; nucleotides not matched to a gene: 15. CDR3 protein: CASSQEGSLAGGKATQYF. The CDR3 DNA reads as TGCGCCAGCAGCCAAGAAGGATCCCTCGCGGGAGGGAAAGCGACCCAGTACTTC.

In nucleotides, the CDR3 is TGTGCCAGCAGTAGACACGGACAGGGACGATACGAGCAGTACTTC. Translating it yields CASSRHGQGRYEQYF. The genes are TRBV25-1 and TRBJ2-7; 8 nucleotides match TRBD1. Per the germline V gene, CDR1 is MGHDK and CDR2 is SYGVNS. V shed 5 bases and J 4 bases; nucleotides not matched to a gene: 10. This CDR3 has 15 amino acids.

This clone was recorded a few times. V and J are TRBV10-3 and TRBJ2-7, with 9 nucleotides matching TRBD1. Germline trimming cut 6 bases from V and 4 bases from J; bases unmatched to any gene: 7. Germline values: CDR1 ENHRY, CDR2 SYGVKD. The CDR3 loop spans 14 amino acids. The CDR3 DNA is TGTGCCATCAGCTTTGGGACAGGGCCTTACGAGCAGTACGTC. It specifies CAISFGTGPYEQYV.

The chain combines TRBV29-1 with TRBJ1-5; D remains ambiguous. V lost 0 bases and J lost 5, with 8 bases in between. Germline V gene data show CDR1 as SQVTM and CDR2 as ANQGSEA. This CDR3 spans 13 amino acids. The CDR3 spells CSVEEGRDQPQHF. CDR3 nucleotides: TGCAGCGTTGAAGAGGGTCGTGATCAGCCCCAGCATTTT.

The V call is TRBV7-9, the J call TRBJ2-5, with 8 bases that match TRBD2. Looked up from germline, CDR1 is SEHNR and CDR2 is FQNEAQ (reference sequence). The CDR3 extends over 15 amino acids. The trim removed 5 bases at V and 5 bases at J, leaving 10 bases unmatched. For the CDR3, the DNA is TGTGCCAGCAGCCTCCGGGAGGGGAGGCTGGAGACCCAGTACTTC. Amino acids: CASSLREGRLETQYF.

The rearrangement joins TRBV14 to TRBJ2-6, with no clear D. CDR3 length: 16 amino acids. V gave up 0 bases and J gave up 2 bases, with 8 bases separating them. Germline V gene data show CDR1 as SGHDN and CDR2 as FVKESK. The CDR3 spells CASSQDIMAGANVLTF. The CDR3 DNA follows: TGTGCCAGCAGCCAAGATATAATGGCTGGGGCCAACGTCCTGACTTTC.

The CDR3 sequence: CASSVEGENSPLHF. In DNA form, the CDR3 reads TGTGCCAGCAGCGTAGAAGGGGAGAATTCACCCCTCCACTTT. The chain combines TRBV9 with TRBJ1-6; the D gene is possibly TRBD1 (5 bases). CDR3 length: 14 amino acids. Germline V gives CDR1 SGDLS, CDR2 YYNGEE. V was cut by 0 bases and J by 7 bases, with 8 bases left in between.

About this clone: Other nucleotide sequences in the sample specify the same CDR3. The chain joins TRBV2 to TRBJ2-1; D gene unclear. Between the trimmed V and J ends, which lost 3 bases and 7 bases, there was a span of 4 bases. The germline gives CDR1 SNHLY, CDR2 FYNNEI. The CDR3 consists of 11 residues. CDR3 nucleotides: TGTGCCAGCAGTGATTATAATGAGCAGTTCTTC. This sequence encodes CASSDYNEQFF.

This clone occurred a few times. The rearrangement uses TRBV7-8 and TRBJ2-5; 10 bases agree with TRBD1. CDR1 SGHVS and CDR2 FQNEAQ come from the germline V gene. This CDR3 comprises 16 residues. The V gene end was trimmed by 5 bases and the J gene end by 4 bases; junction bases not matched to a gene: 10. The DNA of the CDR3 is TGTGCCAGCAGCCCGCCGACAGGGGGCGTGGGAGAGACCCAGTACTTC. Encoded protein: CASSPPTGGVGETQYF. The full variable domain, rest sourced from reference TRBV7-8 and TRBJ2-5, is GAGVSQSPRYKVAKRGQDVALRCDPISGHVSLFWYQQALGQGPEFLTYFQNEAQLDKSGLPSDRFFAERPEGSVSTLKIQRTQQEDSAVYLCASSPPTGGVGETQYFGPGTRLLVL.

The table lists this clone with a few counts. The V call is TRBV7-9, the J call TRBJ2-7; TRBD2 matches 9 bases. With V trimmed by 3 bases and J by 2 bases, 2 bases remained unmatched. Germline V gene lookup returns CDR1 SEHNR and CDR2 FQNEAQ (reference sequence). The CDR3 consists of 14 residues. In nucleotides, the CDR3 is TGTGCCAGCAGCTTGCTAGCGGGACCCTACGAGCAGTACTTC. Translating gives CASSLLAGPYEQYF.

The chain recombines TRBV5-1 with TRBJ2-1; weak D call: TRBD2 (5 bases). There are 13 residues in the CDR3. Germline assignment: CDR1 SGHRS and CDR2 YFSETQ. V lost 1 base and J 14 bases, leaving 16 bases between the germline ends. CDR3 sequence reads: CASSLNREGGKFF. DNA of the CDR3: TGCGCCAGCAGCTTGAACCGAGAGGGTGGTAAGTTCTTC.

In this sample, this clone turned up a few times. V usage is TRBV18 and J usage is TRBJ2-7; either TRBD1 or TRBD2 may fit D (6 bases each). This CDR3 region has 14 residues. Per the germline V gene, CDR1 is KGHSH and CDR2 is LQKENI. The ends were cut back, 6 bases at V and 5 bases at J, with 17 bases in the middle. The CDR3 DNA reads TGTGCCAGCTCGCCTGGGACTGGGGGCCACGAGCAGTACGTC. It codes for CASSPGTGGHEQYV.

Remarks on this clone: The sample contains more than one DNA sequence encoding this CDR3. The genes are TRBV9 and TRBJ2-2, with D possibly being TRBD2 (5 bases). Germline values: CDR1 SGDLS, CDR2 YYNGEE. The CDR3 contains 15 residues. The V end lost 2 bases, the J end lost 1 base, and 9 bases lay between the germline ends. This CDR3 is CASSVRGQNTGELFF. The CDR3 bases are TGTGCCAGCAGCGTCCGAGGGCAGAACACCGGGGAGCTGTTTTTT.

This sequence joins TRBV9 and TRBJ1-2; no clear D. The CDR3 is made up of 14 amino acids. Per germline, CDR1 SGDLS and CDR2 YYNGEE. V lost 0 bases and J 8 bases, leaving 14 bases between the germline ends. The CDR3 nucleotides read TGTGCCAGCAGCGTAGAGCGGGGAAAAAGGGGCTACACCTTC. Amino acids: CASSVERGKRGYTF.

The V and J genes are TRBV28 and TRBJ2-1; 8 nucleotides line up with TRBD2. V lost 5 bases and J lost 5; bases outside the gene matches: 8. CDR1 is MDHEN, CDR2 SYDVKM, per germline. CDR3 size: 15 residues. CDR3 bases: TGTGCCAGCAGTCCGGCCGGGGGGGTACACAATGAGCAGTTCTTC. Protein product: CASSPAGGVHNEQFF.

A few counts support this clone. The rearrangement joins TRBV7-3 to TRBJ2-2; D is unclear. The CDR3 consists of 14 residues. Germline assignment: CDR1 SGHTA and CDR2 FQGTGA. V dropped 3 bases and J dropped 6 bases, with 11 bases sitting between them. CDR3 sequence reads: CASSLITGPGELFF. CDR3 bases: TGTGCCAGCAGCTTGATTACGGGTCCCGGGGAGCTGTTTTTT. Complete variable domain (other parts from reference TRBV7-3 and TRBJ2-2): GAGVSQTPSNKVTEKGKYVELRCDPISGHTALYWYRQSLGQGPEFLIYFQGTGAADDSGLPNDRFFAVRPEGSVSTLKIQRTERGDSAVYLCASSLITGPGELFFGEGSRLTVL.